One and the same sample provided the 31 T cell receptor beta chains below, sequenced in a study of T cells in Graves' hyperthyroidism and ophthalmopathy. Researchers took RNA transcripts and amplified the TCR beta CDR3 regions from them. The HTBI primer set served for first-round RT-PCR of the TCR CDR3. TCRdb re-derived calls from the multiplex PCR reads in MiXCR, one entry per CDR3 protein. The sample shows roughly 500,000 distinct CDR3 sequences, approximately 15% of them seen only once. Sequencing was carried out using blood. All receptors derive from a woman aged 25 to 39 with Graves' hyperthyroidism that later progressed to Graves' ophthalmopathy.

This clonotype was seen at least ten times. The rearrangement links TRBV6-1 to TRBJ1-1, with a possible D match to TRBD1 (6 bases). With 5 bases removed from V and 4 bases from J, the gap between germline ends came to 17 bases. The CDR3 length is 15 residues. Germline V gene lookup returns CDR1 MNHNS and CDR2 SASEGT. CDR3 nucleotide sequence: TGTGCCAGCAGTCCACGAGGACAGACCTCCACTGAAGCTTTCTTT. This sequence encodes CASSPRGQTSTEAFF.

This clonotype was seen only a few times. CDR3 residues: CASSFQGRNYGYTF. For the CDR3, the DNA is TGTGCCAGCAGTTTCCAGGGTAGGAACTATGGCTACACCTTC. The chain uses TRBV27 and TRBJ1-2, with a weak D call TRBD1 (5 bases). Germline V gene sequence: CDR1 MNHEY, CDR2 SMNVEV (reference sequence). Deletions cut 3 bases from V and 2 bases from J, with 10 bases between. This CDR3 region has 14 residues.

This clonotype has at least ten counts. This chain links TRBV12-3 or TRBV12-4 with TRBJ2-3, with D possibly matching TRBD2 (7 bases). The CDR3 consists of 17 residues. The germline V and J ends were trimmed by 6 bases and 0 bases, with 19 bases remaining between them. As DNA, the CDR3 is TGTGCCAGCAGACCCCTTCCGGGGGGCGGGAGCACAGATACGCAGTATTTT. Protein: CASRPLPGGGSTDTQYF.

In its sample, this clonotype was seen many times. A much larger clonotype is one base distant, so this may be a read error. The V and J genes are TRBV3-1 and TRBJ1-1; D is perhaps TRBD1 (5 bases). Germline lookup yields CDR1 LGHDT and CDR2 YNNKEL (reference sequence). CDR3 length: 14 residues. DNA of the CDR3: TGTGCCAGCAGCGCCAGGGATCTGAACACTGAAGCTTCCTTT. Protein: CASSARDLNTEASF.

In the case of this clonotype: A single base separates this from a much larger clone, so it may be a read error. This chain uses TRBV3-1 with TRBJ1-1; no definite D call. This CDR3 has 13 amino acids. CDR1 is LGHDT and CDR2 is YNNKEL in the germline V gene (reference sequence). DNA for the CDR3: TGTACCAGCAGCCGCGGGAAGAACACTGAAGCTTTCTTT. It yields the protein CTSSRGKNTEAFF.

This clonotype was counted at least ten times. The gene calls are TRBV4-1 and TRBJ1-1, with D tentatively TRBD1 (6 bases). The CDR3 has 16 amino acids. V gave up 4 bases and J gave up 1 base, with 16 bases separating them. Germline V lookup: CDR1 MGHRA, CDR2 YSYEKL. CDR3 residues: CASSPPGAGGNTEAFF. The CDR3 bases are TGCGCCAGCAGCCCCCCAGGGGCGGGAGGGAACACTGAAGCTTTCTTT.

There are many counts of this clonotype. V and J are TRBV28 and TRBJ2-5; TRBD1 is a possible D gene (6 bases). Germline V gene sequence: CDR1 MDHEN, CDR2 SYDVKM. This CDR3 comprises 16 residues. V was clipped by 4 bases and J by 1 base, with 16 bases between them. CDR3 region: CASSSPLQGSQETQYF. The CDR3 DNA sequence: TGTGCCAGCAGTTCACCGTTACAGGGATCCCAAGAGACCCAGTACTTC. The full variable domain, with the rest looked up from reference TRBV28 and TRBJ2-5, is DVKVTQSSRYLVKRTGEKVFLECVQDMDHENMFWYRQDPGLGLRLIYFSYDVKMKEKGDIPEGYSVSREKKERFSLILESASTNQTSMYLCASSSPLQGSQETQYFGPGTRLLVL.

There are a few counts of this clonotype. CDR3 sequence: CSARGVGQGHTGELFF. CDR3 nucleotide sequence: TGCAGTGCTAGAGGGGTGGGACAGGGTCACACCGGGGAGCTGTTTTTT. This chain links TRBV20-1 with TRBJ2-2; 9 bases are shared with TRBD1. From germline, CDR1 is DFQATT and CDR2 SNEGSKA (reference sequence). This CDR3 has 16 amino acids. V shed 1 base, J shed 3 bases, and the junction held 6 bases outside the gene matches.

At least ten counts were recorded for this clonotype. The rearrangement joins TRBV28 to TRBJ1-2; D possibly corresponds to TRBD1 (5 bases). V was trimmed by 1 base and J by 8 bases, leaving 8 bases between them. This CDR3 spans 12 amino acids. Germline lookup yields CDR1 MDHEN and CDR2 SYDVKM. The CDR3 reads CASSLFGGGYTF. CDR3 DNA: TGTGCCAGCAGTTTATTCGGGGGAGGCTACACCTTC.

CDR3 residues: CASTLIQATEAFF. The CDR3 region has the DNA TGTGCCAGCACCCTCATCCAGGCCACTGAAGCTTTCTTT. The chain combines TRBV2 with TRBJ1-1; D remains unclear. Deletions cut 7 bases from V and 4 bases from J, with 13 bases between. Germline CDR1 reads SNHLY; CDR2 reads FYNNEI. The CDR3 consists of 13 residues.

This clonotype has a handful of counts. The V gene is TRBV24-1, the J gene TRBJ2-3; D is uncertain. Germline V gene lookup returns CDR1 KGHDR and CDR2 SFDVKD. The CDR3 contains 15 residues. Trimming cost V 4 bases and J 3 bases, with 13 bases left between them. CDR3 sequence: CATSETRMGTDTQYF. As DNA, the CDR3 is TGTGCCACCAGTGAAACCCGAATGGGGACAGATACGCAGTATTTT.

The chain employs TRBV2 and TRBJ2-3; 13 bases are a match to TRBD2. The CDR3 has 17 residues. The J segment lost 1 base and the V segment lost 6 bases, leaving 7 bases of the junction unmatched. Germline CDR1 is SNHLY and CDR2 is FYNNEI. For the CDR3, the DNA is TGTGCCAGCAGCCCCGGGACTAGCGGGGCCGGCACAGATACGCAGTATTTT. Translation gives CASSPGTSGAGTDTQYF.

This clonotype was counted many times. The genes are TRBV20-1 and TRBJ2-5; D is unresolved. Germline V gene data show CDR1 as DFQATT and CDR2 as SNEGSKA (reference sequence). V lost 6 bases and J 1 base, leaving 9 bases between the germline ends. The CDR3 loop spans 12 amino acids. CDR3: CSALDPQETQYF. The CDR3 bases are TGCAGTGCCCTCGACCCCCAAGAGACCCAGTACTTC.

There are many counts of this clonotype. The chain has TRBV11-2 and TRBJ2-1, with a tentative D call TRBD1 (6 bases). V was pared by 3 bases and J by 2 bases, with 8 bases between. The CDR3 contains 14 residues. Germline V CDR1 and CDR2: SGHAT, FQNNGV. CDR3 DNA sequence: TGTGCCAGCAGCTTCCAGGGGACCTACAATGAGCAGTTCTTC. Translating it yields CASSFQGTYNEQFF.

This chain uses TRBV19 with TRBJ2-5; D call uncertain. Germline V gene lookup returns CDR1 LNHDA and CDR2 SQIVND (reference sequence). Trimming stripped 0 bases from V and 3 bases from J, with 11 bases between. The CDR3 loop spans 15 amino acids. CDR3 residues: CASSIDPLRKETQYF. The DNA for the CDR3 is TGTGCCAGTAGTATAGACCCATTGCGGAAAGAGACCCAGTACTTC.

This clonotype was seen more than once but under ten times. V and J are TRBV14 and TRBJ2-7, with D possibly matching TRBD1 (5 bases). CDR3 length equals 12 residues. Germline-derived CDR1 and CDR2 are SGHDN and FVKESK. V was shortened by 3 bases and J by 6 bases, with 9 bases between the two germline ends. The CDR3 here is CASSQSRGEQYF. CDR3 sequence (DNA): TGTGCCAGCAGCCAGTCTAGGGGCGAGCAGTACTTC.

This chain links TRBV27 with TRBJ2-2; TRBD1 agrees at 7 bases. Losses at the gene ends were 4 bases for V and 4 bases for J; bases not matched to a gene: 0. The length of the CDR3 is 13 residues. The germline V gene encodes CDR1 MNHEY and CDR2 SMNVEV (reference sequence). CDR3 in DNA: TGTGCCAGCAGTTCAGGGGGCACCGGGGAGCTGTTTTTT. Protein: CASSSGGTGELFF.

The J gene is TRBJ2-1, the V gene TRBV7-9; D not certain. Per germline, CDR1 SEHNR and CDR2 FQNEAQ (reference sequence). V shed 3 bases and J shed 8 bases, with 11 bases lying between them. The CDR3 spans 13 residues. CDR3 coding DNA: TGTGCCAGCAGCTTTCCTAGTCTAGATGAGCAGTTCTTC. Protein sequence: CASSFPSLDEQFF.

This clonotype was seen ten or more times. V usage is TRBV14 and J usage is TRBJ2-2; no clear D gene. The germline gives CDR1 SGHDN, CDR2 FVKESK. V was pared by 6 bases and J by 4 bases, with 9 bases between. The CDR3 loop spans 13 amino acids. The CDR3 region has the DNA TGTGCCAGCAGTGACGCGTTCACCGGGGAGCTGTTTTTT. Its translation: CASSDAFTGELFF. Drawing the rest from reference TRBV14 and TRBJ2-2, the complete variable domain is EAGVTQFPSHSVIEKGQTVTLRCDPISGHDNLYWYRRVMGKEIKFLLHFVKESKQDESGMPNNRFLAERTGGTYSTLKVQPAELEDSGVYFCASSDAFTGELFFGEGSRLTVL.

Note on this clonotype: Given a much more abundant clone one base away, this may be a read error. The chain couples TRBV6-1 to TRBJ2-3; TRBD2 matches at 11 bases. J gave up 8 bases and V 8 bases, and 12 bases lay outside the gene matches. Per germline, CDR1 MNHNS and CDR2 SASEGT. The CDR3 runs 15 residues. The CDR3 nucleotides read TGTGCCAGCGTCATAGCGGGAGGGGTCGCAGGTACGCAGTATTTT. This sequence encodes CASVIAGGVAGTQYF.

The chain recombines TRBV6-1 with TRBJ1-4; no clear D. This CDR3 has 15 amino acids. V gave up 6 bases and J gave up 4 bases, with 15 bases separating them. Germline V gene data show CDR1 as MNHNS and CDR2 as SASEGT. CDR3 in DNA: TGTGCCAGCAGCGATCAGGCAGGAGTTAATGAAAAACTGTTTTTT. Translating gives CASSDQAGVNEKLFF.

This clonotype was recorded at least ten times. The chain joins TRBV11-2 to TRBJ1-4; no firm D call. There are 17 residues in the CDR3. Trimming removed 5 bases from V and 3 bases from J, with 19 bases in between. Germline V gene sequence: CDR1 SGHAT, CDR2 FQNNGV. CDR3 region: CASSQDALRGANEKLFF. The DNA of the CDR3 is TGTGCCAGCAGCCAAGACGCCTTACGTGGGGCTAATGAAAAACTGTTTTTT.

This clonotype appeared many times. For the CDR3, the DNA is TGTGCCACCAGTGATTGGACGAACCAAGAGACCCAGTACTTC. As protein: CATSDWTNQETQYF. This chain uses TRBV24-1 with TRBJ2-5; unclear D gene. Trimming took off 2 bases at V and 0 bases at J, with 6 bases between the two ends. CDR3 length: 14 residues. Germline CDR1 is KGHDR and CDR2 is SFDVKD.

This clonotype was seen at least ten times. This rearrangement joins TRBV4-1 to TRBJ2-5, with a weak D call TRBD1 (5 bases). Germline V CDR1 and CDR2: MGHRA, YSYEKL. The CDR3 is 15 residues long. Trimming took 4 bases from V and 0 from J, leaving 12 bases between them. CDR3 protein: CASSPRAGYQETQYF. The CDR3 bases are TGCGCCAGCAGCCCCAGGGCTGGGTACCAAGAGACCCAGTACTTC.

As concerns this clonotype: Its ends do not fully match the called genes, so a read error is possible. The CDR3 here is CASSLDAGGGEETQYF. In DNA form, the CDR3 reads TGTGCTAGCAGCTTGGACGCGGGAGGCGGGGAGGAGACCCAGTACTTC. The chain combines TRBV7-7 with TRBJ2-5, with 8 bases identical to TRBD2. CDR3 length: 16 amino acids. CDR1 is SSHAT, CDR2 FNYEAQ, per germline (reference sequence).

As to this clonotype: This may come from a read error, since a much larger clone is one base off. V and J are TRBV6-1 and TRBJ1-2; no clear D. The CDR3 is 13 residues long. Germline lookup yields CDR1 MNHNS and CDR2 SASEGT. The CDR3: CPSSDAKALGYTF. For the CDR3, the DNA is TGTCCCAGCAGTGACGCAAAGGCTCTAGGCTACACCTTC.

This clonotype was seen ten or more times. The V and J genes are TRBV4-3 and TRBJ1-1, with TRBD1 as a possible D gene (6 bases). Germline values: CDR1 LGHNA, CDR2 YSLEER. V shed 3 bases and J shed 1 base, with 9 bases lying between them. The CDR3 consists of 14 residues. Here the CDR3 reads CASSHSTGNTEAFF. The CDR3 nucleotides are TGCGCCAGCAGCCATTCGACAGGGAACACTGAAGCTTTCTTT.

This clonotype was seen many times. This sequence joins TRBV19 and TRBJ1-2; 7 bases map to TRBD1. CDR3 length equals 15 residues. V was pared by 5 bases and J by 2 bases, with 8 bases of the junction left unmatched. From germline, CDR1 is LNHDA and CDR2 SQIVND (reference sequence). The CDR3 DNA follows: TGTGCCAGTAGTCCAGGGACAGCGACCAACTATGGCTACACCTTC. It yields the protein CASSPGTATNYGYTF.

The chain employs TRBV5-1 and TRBJ1-5; D remains unclear. With 4 bases removed from V and 1 base from J, the gap between germline ends came to 9 bases. CDR1 and CDR2 (germline): SGHRS, YFSETQ. The CDR3 totals 14 residues. The CDR3 spells CASSAGISNQPQHF. CDR3 bases: TGCGCCAGCAGCGCGGGGATAAGCAATCAGCCCCAGCATTTT. Full variable domain (outside the CDR3, taken from reference TRBV5-1 and TRBJ1-5): KAGVTQTPRYLIKTRGQQVTLSCSPISGHRSVSWYQQTPGQGLQFLFEYFSETQRNKGNFPGRFSGRQFSNSRSEMNVSTLELGDSALYLCASSAGISNQPQHFGDGTRLSIL.

This clonotype was seen a handful of times. The V and J genes are TRBV19 and TRBJ1-2; perhaps TRBD1 as D (5 bases). Germline assignment: CDR1 LNHDA and CDR2 SQIVND (reference sequence). The CDR3 has 13 residues. V was clipped by 6 bases and J by 8 bases, with 16 bases between them. CDR3 sequence (DNA): TGTGCCAGTAGCCCTGGGGCATCCTGGGGCTACACCTTC. Encoded protein: CASSPGASWGYTF.

This clonotype was counted ten times or more. The chain combines TRBV28 with TRBJ2-1; D is undetermined. Between the trimmed V and J ends, which lost 3 bases and 4 bases, there was a span of 7 bases. Germline CDR1 MDHEN, CDR2 SYDVKM. This CDR3 is 13 amino acids long. CDR3 bases: TGTGCCAGCAGTTTGCCCGAATACAATGAGCAGTTCTTC. Protein sequence: CASSLPEYNEQFF.